The 15 T cell receptor beta chains listed next were all sequenced from one sample in a study of control samples from healthy donors and cancer patients (dated by TCRdb to about 2020). The library was made by the immunoSEQ multiplex PCR assay. TCRdb holds this immuneACCESS table with in-frame rearrangements only. Some clones are missing; in checked studies, unresolved V genes explain under half, and the rest has no known cause. The sample records roughly 160,000 clones, roughly 94% of which are singletons. The biggest ten clones account for around 13% of the sample. Sequencing was done on a sample of PBMCs. These receptors all come from a man aged 55 to 69 with colorectal cancer.

The chain employs TRBV30 and TRBJ1-6; 10 nucleotides agree with TRBD1. This CDR3 spans 14 amino acids. The junction had 7 bases not matched to a gene; V was cut back by 7 bases and J by 7 bases. The germline V gene has CDR1 GTSNPN and CDR2 SVGIG (reference sequence). The CDR3 DNA follows: TGTGCCTCGGCTAGACAGGGGGCCAATTCACCCCTCCACTTT. Its protein product is CASARQGANSPLHF.

This chain joins TRBV12-3 or TRBV12-4 and TRBJ2-7, with D possibly TRBD1 on 6 matching bases. The CDR3 extends over 13 amino acids. V was trimmed by 3 bases and J by 3 bases, leaving 9 bases between them. The DNA of the CDR3 is TGTGCCAGCAGTTTCGGCAGGGGCTACGAGCAGTACTTC. Amino acid sequence: CASSFGRGYEQYF.

The genes are TRBV18 and TRBJ2-3; D is undetermined. The V gene lost 3 bases and the J gene lost 0 bases, with 7 bases spanning the gap. The CDR3 has 14 amino acids. Germline CDR1 is KGHSH and CDR2 is LQKENI. As DNA, the CDR3 is TGTGCCAGCTCACCTCCCGGGAGCACAGATACGCAGTATTTT. This translates into CASSPPGSTDTQYF.

This clone appeared once. The rearrangement joins TRBV18 to TRBJ2-1; 7 bases are shared with TRBD1. Losses at the gene ends were 0 bases for V and 5 bases for J; bases not matched to a gene: 4. Germline V gives CDR1 KGHSH, CDR2 LQKENI. CDR3 length: 15 residues. The CDR3, as DNA: TGTGCCAGCTCACCACCCAGGGGGACCCACAATGAGCAGTTCTTC. Translated, it gives CASSPPRGTHNEQFF.

About this clone itself: The same CDR3 arises from other DNA sequences in this sample as well. The chain is built from TRBV2 and TRBJ1-2; tentative D call: TRBD1 (5 bases). Germline CDR1 reads SNHLY; CDR2 reads FYNNEI. The CDR3 extends over 12 amino acids. Trimming took 11 bases from V and 8 from J, leaving 18 bases between them. CDR3 nucleotides: TGTGCCTCTTCGGGGGGTGAAGGGGGCTACACCTTC. Amino acid sequence: CASSGGEGGYTF.

V is TRBV28 and J is TRBJ1-5; D possibly corresponds to TRBD1 (5 bases). Per the germline V gene, CDR1 is MDHEN and CDR2 is SYDVKM. The CDR3 length is 11 residues. The ends were cut back, 6 bases at V and 5 bases at J, with 5 bases in the middle. The CDR3: CASRGDQPQHF. Written as DNA, the CDR3 is TGTGCCAGCAGGGGGGATCAGCCCCAGCATTTT.

This clone was detected only once. V and J are TRBV29-1 and TRBJ2-1; 9 positions agree with TRBD2. This CDR3 is built from 15 residues. V shed 8 bases and J 6 bases; nucleotides not matched to a gene: 14. Germline loops: CDR1 SQVTM, CDR2 ANQGSEA. This CDR3 reads CSPTLGLAPFNEQFF. For the CDR3, the DNA is TGCAGCCCTACCCTAGGACTAGCGCCGTTCAATGAGCAGTTCTTC.

The chain employs TRBV27 and TRBJ2-3, with 11 bases matching TRBD1. The CDR3 runs to 16 residues. The germline CDR1 and CDR2 sequences are MNHEY and SMNVEV (reference sequence). V lost 5 bases to trimming and J lost 2 bases; unmatched junction nucleotides: 6. The DNA of the CDR3 is TGTGCCAGCAGTCAAGGGACAGGGGGGGTCACAGATACGCAGTATTTT. Translating it yields CASSQGTGGVTDTQYF.

This sequence joins TRBV7-8 and TRBJ2-2, with 16 bases identical to TRBD2. Per germline, CDR1 SGHVS and CDR2 FQNEAQ. This CDR3 is built from 19 residues. V gave up 5 bases and J gave up 5 bases; unmatched junction bases: 11. The CDR3 loop is CASSPGTSGGARGTGELFF. Written as DNA, the CDR3 is TGTGCCAGCAGCCCTGGGACTAGCGGGGGGGCTCGAGGAACCGGGGAGCTGTTTTTT.

V and J are TRBV6-5 and TRBJ1-1; possible D gene TRBD1, 5 bases. V shed 0 bases and J shed 4 bases, with 12 bases lying between them. Germline V gene data show CDR1 as MNHEY and CDR2 as SVGAGI. The CDR3 sequence is 15 residues long. The CDR3 sequence: CASSYSVLGGTEAFF. The CDR3 DNA reads TGTGCCAGCAGTTACTCTGTCCTGGGGGGCACTGAAGCTTTCTTT.

The chain recombines TRBV2 with TRBJ1-5; D is unresolved. CDR3 length: 16 residues. Trimming cost V 5 bases and J 0 bases, with 14 bases left between them. The V gene's germline CDR1 is SNHLY and CDR2 FYNNEI. DNA for the CDR3: TGTGCCAGCAGTCTCCAGGCGTCCCTTAGCAATCAGCCCCAGCATTTT. This encodes CASSLQASLSNQPQHF.

The CDR3 sequence: CASQSQSWNTEAFF. CDR3 DNA sequence: TGTGCCAGCCAGAGTCAGAGTTGGAACACTGAAGCTTTCTTT. The V call is TRBV27, the J call TRBJ1-1; D gene ambiguous. The CDR3 runs 14 residues. Germline CDR1 MNHEY, CDR2 SMNVEV (reference sequence). V lost 8 bases and J 1 base, leaving 14 bases between the germline ends.

This rearrangement joins TRBV5-6 to TRBJ2-5; TRBD2 agrees at 13 bases. The germline V gene has CDR1 SGHDT and CDR2 YYEEEE. V trimming: 3 bases; J trimming: 5 bases; junction bases outside the gene matches: 7. The CDR3 loop spans 16 amino acids. CDR3 DNA: TGTGCCAGCAGCTCGCGACTAGCGGGGGGCGGGGAGACCCAGTACTTC. As protein: CASSSRLAGGGETQYF.

This sequence joins TRBV5-6 and TRBJ1-1; 11 nucleotides agree with TRBD1. The CDR3 contains 15 residues. The junction had 6 bases not matched to a gene; V was cut back by 2 bases and J by 6 bases. CDR1 SGHDT and CDR2 YYEEEE come from the germline V gene. This chain's CDR3 is CASSFADRGLSEAFF. The CDR3 DNA sequence: TGTGCCAGCAGCTTCGCGGACAGGGGGCTTTCTGAAGCTTTCTTT.

The chain carries TRBV11-2 and TRBJ1-2; 7 nucleotides line up with TRBD1. V dropped 0 bases and J dropped 8; count of bases not matched to a gene: 9. The CDR3 sequence is 15 residues long. Germline V CDR1 and CDR2: SGHAT, FQNNGV. The CDR3 here is CASSLEPTGLRGYTF. CDR3 DNA sequence: TGTGCCAGCAGCTTAGAACCGACAGGGTTACGAGGCTACACCTTC.